This TCR beta chain came from a study of blood T cell repertoires in COVID-19. Study-wide context: Whether acute or convalescent, the COVID-19 samples came from the United States, Italy and Spain. T cells, B-cell-depleted T cells, or PBMCs provided the cDNA or gDNA that served as material.

Per the study methods: Reference gene primer amplification gave nucleated cell count estimates. Clones were read by immunoSEQ multiplex PCR, and TCRdb kept only the in-frame ones, dropping some. V and J calls and clone size are copied from that table; D and trimming were computed from the DNA. The table includes some 200,000 clones, just under 90% detected once. Germline values: CDR1 LNHDA, CDR2 SQIVND (reference sequence). The V end was cut by 11 bases, the J end by 0 bases, with 14 bases between. The CDR3 extends over 14 amino acids. The sequenced sample consisted of peripheral blood. The chain uses TRBV19 and TRBJ1-3, with D possibly TRBD1 on 6 matching bases. The receptor comes from a man in his late teens or twenties with active or convalescent COVID-19. CDR3 sequence: CAAGGGASGNTIYF. CDR3 coding DNA: TGTGCCGCCGGTGGGGGGGCCTCTGGAAACACCATATATTTT. Together with reference TRBV19 and TRBJ1-3, the CDR3 gives the full variable domain: DGGITQSPKYLFRKEGQNVTLSCEQNLNHDAMYWYRQDPGQGLRLIYYSQIVNDFQKGDIAEGYSVSREKKESFPLTVTSAQKNPTAFYLCAAGGGASGNTIYFGEGSWLTVV.